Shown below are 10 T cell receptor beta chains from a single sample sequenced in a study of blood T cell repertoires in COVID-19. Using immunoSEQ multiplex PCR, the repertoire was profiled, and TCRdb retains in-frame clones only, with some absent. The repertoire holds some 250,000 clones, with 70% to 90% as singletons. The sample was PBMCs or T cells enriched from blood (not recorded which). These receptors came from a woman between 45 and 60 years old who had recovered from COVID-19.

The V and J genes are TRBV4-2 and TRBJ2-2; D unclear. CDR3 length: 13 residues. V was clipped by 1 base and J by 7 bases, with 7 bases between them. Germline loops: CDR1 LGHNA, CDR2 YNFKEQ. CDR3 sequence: CASSQGQLGELFF. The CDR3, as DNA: TGTGCCAGCAGCCAAGGACAACTCGGGGAGCTGTTTTTT.

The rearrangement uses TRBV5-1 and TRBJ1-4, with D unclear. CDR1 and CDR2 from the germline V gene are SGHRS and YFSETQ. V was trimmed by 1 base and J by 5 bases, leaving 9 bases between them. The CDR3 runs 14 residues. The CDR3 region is CASSLSQSNEKLFF. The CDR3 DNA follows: TGCGCCAGCAGCTTGTCTCAGTCGAATGAAAAACTGTTTTTT.

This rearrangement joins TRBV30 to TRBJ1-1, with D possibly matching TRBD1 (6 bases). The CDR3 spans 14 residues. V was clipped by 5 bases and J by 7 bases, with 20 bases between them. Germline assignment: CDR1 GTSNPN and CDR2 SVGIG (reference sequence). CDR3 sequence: CAWGGPASKYEAFF. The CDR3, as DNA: TGTGCCTGGGGGGGCCCGGCGTCAAAATATGAAGCTTTCTTT.

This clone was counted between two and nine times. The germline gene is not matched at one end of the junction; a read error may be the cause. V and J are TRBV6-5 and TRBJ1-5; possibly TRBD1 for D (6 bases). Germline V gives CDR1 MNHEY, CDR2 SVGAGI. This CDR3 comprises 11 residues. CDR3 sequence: CASRWSRDIVF. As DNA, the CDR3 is TGTGCCAGCAGATGGTCCCGGGACATAGTTTTT.

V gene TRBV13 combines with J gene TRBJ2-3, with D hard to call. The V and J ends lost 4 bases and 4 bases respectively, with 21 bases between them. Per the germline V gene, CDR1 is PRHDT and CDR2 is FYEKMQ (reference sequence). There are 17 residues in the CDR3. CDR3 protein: CASSSTAEPSIPDTQYF. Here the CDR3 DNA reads TGTGCCAGCAGCTCCACGGCGGAACCTTCGATTCCAGATACGCAGTATTTT.

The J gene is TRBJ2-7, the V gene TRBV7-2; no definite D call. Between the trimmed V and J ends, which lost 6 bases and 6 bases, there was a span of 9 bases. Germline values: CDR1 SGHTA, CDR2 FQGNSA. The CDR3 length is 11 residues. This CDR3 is CASSRRGEQYF. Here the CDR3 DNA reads TGTGCCAGCAGTCGAAGAGGCGAGCAGTACTTC.

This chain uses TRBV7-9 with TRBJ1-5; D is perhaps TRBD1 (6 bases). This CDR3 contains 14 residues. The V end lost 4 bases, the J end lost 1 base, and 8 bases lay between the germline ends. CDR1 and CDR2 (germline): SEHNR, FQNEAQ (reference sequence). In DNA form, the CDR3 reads TGTGCCAGCAGCTCGGGACAAAGCAATCAGCCCCAGCATTTT. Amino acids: CASSSGQSNQPQHF.

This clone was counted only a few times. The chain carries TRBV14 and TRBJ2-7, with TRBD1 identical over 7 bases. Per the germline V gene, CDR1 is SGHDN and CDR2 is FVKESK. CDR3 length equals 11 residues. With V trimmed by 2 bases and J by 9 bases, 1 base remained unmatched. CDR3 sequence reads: CASSQRGLQYF. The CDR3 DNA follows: TGTGCCAGCAGCCAAAGGGGGCTGCAGTACTTC. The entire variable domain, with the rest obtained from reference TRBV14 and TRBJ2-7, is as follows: EAGVTQFPSHSVIEKGQTVTLRCDPISGHDNLYWYRRVMGKEIKFLLHFVKESKQDESGMPNNRFLAERTGGTYSTLKVQPAELEDSGVYFCASSQRGLQYFGPGTRLTVT.

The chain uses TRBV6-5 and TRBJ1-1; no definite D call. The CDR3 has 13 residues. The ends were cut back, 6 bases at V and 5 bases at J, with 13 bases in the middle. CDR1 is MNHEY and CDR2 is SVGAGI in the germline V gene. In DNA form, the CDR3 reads TGTGCCAGCAGACGACTCTTGCGGACTGAAGCTTTCTTT. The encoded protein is CASRRLLRTEAFF.

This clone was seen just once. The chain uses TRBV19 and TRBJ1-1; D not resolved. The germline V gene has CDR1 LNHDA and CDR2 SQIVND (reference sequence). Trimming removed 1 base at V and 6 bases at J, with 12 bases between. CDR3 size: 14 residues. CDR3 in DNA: TGTGCCAGTAGTATAGGTAACGGGTTCGCTGAAGCTTTCTTT. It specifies CASSIGNGFAEAFF. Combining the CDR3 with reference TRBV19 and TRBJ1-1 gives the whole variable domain DGGITQSPKYLFRKEGQNVTLSCEQNLNHDAMYWYRQDPGQGLRLIYYSQIVNDFQKGDIAEGYSVSREKKESFPLTVTSAQKNPTAFYLCASSIGNGFAEAFFGQGTRLTVV.